This TCR beta chain was obtained from a study of CXCR3-negative and CXCR3-positive naive CD8 T cells (dated by TCRdb to about 2019). As for the study more broadly: About 135 million TRB reads were obtained in total, roughly 1.5 +/- 0.3 million reads per library. The diversity and physicochemical repertoire analyses included more than ten donors pooled from two independent experiments. The TRBV-TRBJ cluster analysis covered naive subsets from roughly five donors and memory cells from 3 donors.

Sequencing relied on a NextSeq 550. The Human TCR Profiling Kit (MiLaboratory) was used to make UMI-labeled 5' RACE TRB cDNA libraries. cDNA synthesis used the entire amount of extracted RNA, and PCR amplification then used the entire amount of cDNA produced. The libraries were made side by side, with each library going through the same number of PCR cycles. Per the original workflow: With a requirement of at least two reads per UMI, MIGEC and MiXCR extracted about 52,000 +/- 9,100 unique UMI-labeled TRB cDNA molecules per library. On average, around 40,000 +/- 10,000 functional in-frame TRB CDR3 nucleotide clonotypes lacking stop codons were found per library. After downsampling to 5000 UMI-labeled TRB molecules per sample, diversity metrics such as normalized Shannon-Wiener and Chao1 were calculated in VDJtools. For the central five CDR3 residues, VDJtools calculated physicochemical properties weighted by clonotype size, namely interaction energy, strength, volume and Kidera factor 4. Through TCRdb reprocessing, the reads give one entry per CDR3 protein sequence; DNA is omitted. The authors' filters were not applied to this entry. This sample's table carries about 5,800 distinct CDR3 sequences. The ten largest clones capture about 1.5% of the sample.

What the authors observed across the whole study: Because surface CD5, which is linked to self-reactivity in mice, was comparable between the naive subsets, TCR interaction strength was also inferred from the physicochemical properties of TRB CDR3s. Because CXCR3 expression was partially decreased after cryopreservation, freshly isolated PBMCs were used for most assays. Naive CXCR3-negative and CXCR3-positive cells from the same donor showed similar TRBV-TRBJ usage, whereas memory cells showed distinct patterns. Comparably high repertoire diversity was found in both naive subsets, whereas much lower repertoire diversity was found in memory CD8+ T cells. TRB CDR3s from CXCR3-positive naive cells showed higher hydrophobicity (lower Kidera factor 4), lower energy, and higher strength and volume indices than CXCR3-negative naive cells.

Each CD8+ T cell subset was flow-sorted in triplicate, and 300,000 cells per subset were placed directly into RLT lysis buffer. Naive CD8+ T cells were defined stringently as CD45RO-CCR7+CD27+CD95- to exclude memory contaminants. Peripheral blood mononuclear cells were isolated from buffy coats by standard density gradient centrifugation. Naive CXCR3-negative and CXCR3-positive CD8+ T cells were flow-sorted using a FACSAria III. Total RNA was extracted from sorted cells with an RNeasy Mini Kit. Frequency classes this clonotype as medium-sized (0.01 to 0.1%); no count is given. Its antigen is not yet known. This receptor was obtained from a human donor in good health. Some clones in this sample may be carry-over from other donors' samples. Sequenced material: naive CXCR3- CD8+ T cells from blood. In the paper's terms, the cell subset or site label means: CD45RO-CCR7+CD27+CD95- naive CD8+ T cells lacking CXCR3 (TNR3-).

CDR3 loop: CATSVGTNFYEQYF. The chain joins TRBV15 to TRBJ2-7; TCRdb proposes TRBD2, but this gene call is untestable without DNA. According to the germline V gene (reference sequence), CDR1 reads LNHNV and CDR2 reads YYDKDF. The CDR3 covers 14 residues, taking in both the cysteine and the phenylalanine. DNA was not recorded.